The entry below describes one TCR beta chain. Sequencing used immunoSEQ multiplex PCR; TCRdb keeps in-frame clones, though not all of them. The sample lists 40,000 to 50,000 clones, roughly 80% seen once, with roughly 1.2% in the top ten. From germline, CDR1 is MDHEN and CDR2 SYDVKM. CDR3 size: 16 residues. V lost 6 bases and J lost 0, with 18 bases in between. Treatment: preoperative locoregional IRX-2 cytokine immunotherapy. This sample stems from a study of preoperative IRX-2 immunotherapy in early breast cancer. This sequence joins TRBV28 and TRBJ2-7, with D possibly being TRBD1 or TRBD2 (5 bases each). The receptor's source is a human donor with breast cancer. The sample here was tumor tissue, taken after IRX-2 immunotherapy. The CDR3 spells CASRGSWGSTSYEQYF. CDR3 nucleotides: TGTGCCAGCAGGGGGAGTTGGGGGTCGACCTCCTACGAGCAGTACTTC.